This T cell receptor (beta chain) emerged from a study of T cells in localized non-small cell lung cancer (dated by TCRdb to the early 2020s). Context from the whole study: The study analyzed T cell repertoires of about 230 early-stage NSCLC patients, comparing tumors and uninvolved tumor-adjacent lungs. The cohort comprised roughly 240 treatment-naïve NSCLC patients with resected, localized lung tumors. A mean age of roughly 66 years was recorded for the NSCLC patients, of whom approximately 130 were male and about a hundred were female.

TCR beta CDR3 regions were sequenced from DNA using the immunoSEQ Assay. Regarding the original processing steps: To compute T cell density, TCR beta template counts were normalized to usable DNA, which was estimated by amplifying housekeeping genes. Using the preseqR package, richness was estimated by extrapolating to 120,000 templates for tissue samples and 400,000 templates for PBMC samples. Clonality was defined as one minus Pielou's evenness. Differential abundance testing on productive amino-acid clonotypes, with a minimum total count of 5 and an alpha of 0.1, was used to identify tissue-enriched TCRs. Repertoire overlap between compartments was quantified with the Jaccard Index and Morisita Overlap Index. GLIPH clustered TCR beta CDR3s with public tetramer-defined viral CDR3s; viral motifs required at least three viral sequences plus V-gene enrichment. This is the immuneACCESS table as TCRdb keeps it, with only in-frame sequences that have V and J called. A part of the clones is gone; compared with another copy, unresolved V genes explain less than half, and the rest is unexplained. V and J calls plus clone size are reproduced from that table; the DNA served to infer D and trimming. The sample table holds about 21,000 clones, of which around 90% were seen once. In total, the top ten clones hold more than 6% of the sample.

A remark on this clone: The antigen it recognizes is unknown. Per-nucleotide qualities are absent, and no much larger clonotype sits a single base away.

The germline V gene provides CDR1 MGHDK and CDR2 SYGVNS. V drops 3 bases and J drops 5 bases, leaving 16 bases in between. Including the terminal cysteine and phenylalanine, the CDR3 comprises 15 residues. Only the CDR3 portion is preserved as DNA: 45 bases, with reading frame beginning at the first base. Overall study results and their limits: Because of the exploratory design, TCR variables were selected using unadjusted p-values without false-discovery rate correction. Because multi-region tumor sequencing was not performed, intratumor heterogeneity could not be ruled out. Uninvolved tumor-adjacent lung showed the highest T cell clonality, higher than tumor, which suggests more focused antigenic responses in the uninvolved tumor-adjacent lung. A median of around 62 of the top 100 tumor clones turned up in the paired uninvolved adjacent lung, and under 30 of those clones also ranked among the top 100 of that same adjacent lung. Longer overall survival was associated with higher blood T cell density, whereas shorter survival was associated with higher adjacent-lung clonality.

At diagnosis, peripheral blood, uninvolved tumor-adjacent lung and tumor were collected and were preserved as a mix of fresh-frozen and FFPE material. For TCR repertoire profiling, blood samples were analyzed as peripheral blood mononuclear cells. The chain was built from TRBV25-1 and TRBJ2-5; 5 matching bases give a weak D call of TRBD2. Sequencing used peripheral blood, obtained before any cancer treatment. The TCR comes from a male donor aged 60 or over with stage I squamous cell lung carcinoma. The CDR3: CASSDPGQKRETQYF. The sequence in DNA is TGTGCCAGCAGTGACCCGGGCCAAAAGCGGGAGACCCAGTACTTC. Here the CDR3 is joined to the reference TRBV25-1 and TRBJ2-5 genes, and the full variable domain is: EADIYQTPRYLVIGTGKKITLECSQTMGHDKMYWYQQDPGMELHLIHYSYGVNSTEKGDLSSESTVSRIRTEHFPLTLESARPSHTSQYLCASSDPGQKRETQYFGPGTRLLVL.